One and the same sample provided the 25 T cell receptor beta chains below, sequenced in a study of beta chain features in type 1 diabetes. Expressed TCRB transcripts were sequenced because the isolated RNA had all been reverse transcribed beforehand. Data came from immunoSEQ multiplex PCR; TCRdb stores just in-frame clones and leaves some out. Counted here are tens of thousands of clones, 50% to 75% occurring once; the ten biggest clones make up around 2%. The sample was Tregs from blood. Every receptor here comes from a woman in her thirties in good health.

With regard to this clone: Other DNA sequences in this sample translate to the same CDR3. This chain connects TRBV7-8 to TRBJ2-1, with 7 positions matching TRBD1. This CDR3 has 12 amino acids. Trimming cost V 5 bases and J 7 bases; bases outside gene matches: 2. Germline V gives CDR1 SGHVS, CDR2 FQNEAQ. CDR3 loop: CASSLQGNEQFF. Here the CDR3 DNA reads TGTGCCAGCAGCCTACAGGGGAATGAGCAGTTCTTC.

The table lists this clone with a few counts. CDR3 in DNA: TGTGCCAGTAGTACCGGACTAAACACCGGGGAGCTGTTTTTT. Protein sequence: CASSTGLNTGELFF. This rearrangement joins TRBV19 to TRBJ2-2, with a weak D call TRBD2 (6 bases). The CDR3 is 14 amino acids. The V and J ends lost 4 bases and 2 bases respectively, with 8 bases between them. Per the germline V gene, CDR1 is LNHDA and CDR2 is SQIVND (reference sequence).

In the case of this clone: At one of its ends the junction is not consistent with the germline gene, which may arise from a read error. The genes are TRBV7-2 and TRBJ2-1; 9 bases are shared with TRBD1. Per the germline V gene, CDR1 is SGHTA and CDR2 is FQGNSA. The CDR3 contains 16 residues. Written as DNA, the CDR3 is TGTGCCAACAGCCTCCCCCTGGGGACAGGGTCCAATGAGCAGTTCTTC. This codes for CANSLPLGTGSNEQFF.

The rearrangement uses TRBV6-5 and TRBJ2-7; TRBD1 matches at 10 bases. The germline CDR1 and CDR2 sequences are MNHEY and SVGAGI. J was trimmed by 8 bases and V by 5 bases; bases with no gene match: 9. CDR3 length: 14 amino acids. CDR3 nucleotide sequence: TGTGCCAGCAGTCATGGGACAGGGGCGGCCAAGCAGTACTTC. This gives the protein CASSHGTGAAKQYF.

This clone was observed a few times. The V gene is TRBV13, the J gene TRBJ2-7; 12 bases fit TRBD2. Trimming at V came to 5 bases and at J to 3 bases, leaving 11 bases not matched to a gene. The CDR3 spans 17 residues. CDR1 and CDR2 (germline): PRHDT, FYEKMQ (reference sequence). CDR3 in DNA: TGTGCCAGCAGCCCTCGACTAGCGGGAGTGTTCGGCTACGAGCAGTACTTC. As protein: CASSPRLAGVFGYEQYF.

The rearrangement links TRBV29-1 to TRBJ1-1, with TRBD1 as a possible D gene (5 bases). In germline, CDR1 is SQVTM, CDR2 ANQGSEA. Trimming removed 7 bases at V and 6 bases at J, with 15 bases between. The CDR3 totals 12 residues. CDR3 nucleotides: TGCAGCGGCCGGGGGACCGGTTCTGAAGCTTTCTTT. This codes for CSGRGTGSEAFF.

The chain couples TRBV9 to TRBJ1-6; D is ambiguous. Germline V CDR1 and CDR2: SGDLS, YYNGEE. This CDR3 has 15 residues. Trimming shortened V by 3 bases and J by 4 bases, and 11 bases separated the two germline ends. The CDR3 loop is CASSGSPDYNSPLHF. The CDR3 DNA follows: TGTGCCAGCAGCGGAAGTCCAGATTATAATTCACCCCTCCACTTT.

V is TRBV11-2 and J is TRBJ2-3; D perhaps matches TRBD1 (6 bases). From germline, CDR1 is SGHAT and CDR2 FQNNGV. This CDR3 is built from 14 residues. Trimming left V 5 bases short and J 6 bases short, with 15 bases between. The CDR3 DNA is TGTGCCAGCAGCCTACAGCAGGGGTGGGATACGCAGTATTTT. It encodes CASSLQQGWDTQYF. Full variable domain (outside the CDR3, taken from reference TRBV11-2 and TRBJ2-3): EAGVAQSPRYKIIEKRQSVAFWCNPISGHATLYWYQQILGQGPKLLIQFQNNGVVDDSQLPKDRFSAERLKGVDSTLKIQPAKLEDSAVYLCASSLQQGWDTQYFGPGTRLTVL.

This sequence joins TRBV21-1 and TRBJ1-1; the D call TRBD1 from the table was never checked on the DNA. TRBV21-1 is described as a pseudogene. This CDR3 is 15 amino acids long. CDR3 loop: CASSKQWGLSTEAFF. DNA of the CDR3: TGTGCCAGCAGCAAACAGTGGGGGCTTAGCACTGAAGCTTTCTTT.

The chain has TRBV6-5 and TRBJ1-2, with D perhaps TRBD1 (6 bases). The V end was cut by 0 bases, the J end by 4 bases, with 9 bases between. Per germline, CDR1 MNHEY and CDR2 SVGAGI. The CDR3 is 14 residues long. Here the CDR3 reads CASSYSPDSYGYTF. CDR3 sequence (DNA): TGTGCCAGCAGTTACTCTCCGGACAGCTATGGCTACACCTTC.

This clone was recorded a few times. The chain has TRBV7-9 and TRBJ2-7; maybe TRBD1 (5 bases). Germline-derived CDR1 and CDR2 are SEHNR and FQNEAQ (reference sequence). The CDR3 spans 13 residues. The V end was cut by 6 bases, the J end by 3 bases, with 12 bases between. CDR3 bases: TGTGCCAGCAGTGGGCAGGGCTACTACGAGCAGTACTTC. Its translation is CASSGQGYYEQYF.

The chain links TRBV7-9 to TRBJ2-1; 9 bases match TRBD2. V lost 4 bases and J lost 0; bases outside the gene matches: 10. This CDR3 contains 18 residues. Germline CDR1 is SEHNR and CDR2 is FQNEAQ (reference sequence). The CDR3: CASSSRWGGRGSYNEQFF. The CDR3, as DNA: TGTGCCAGCAGCTCCCGATGGGGCGGGAGGGGCTCCTACAATGAGCAGTTCTTC.

The sample holds one count of this clone. This chain connects TRBV23-1 to TRBJ2-7, with TRBD1 matching 7 bases. TRBV23-1 is filed as an ORF, its function uncertain. CDR3 length equals 12 residues. V shed 3 bases and J 6 bases; nucleotides not matched to a gene: 2. The CDR3 here is CASSHNRGEQYF. CDR3 bases: TGCGCCAGCAGTCATAACAGGGGCGAGCAGTACTTC.

The chain links TRBV18 to TRBJ2-6; D not resolved. CDR1 and CDR2 from the germline V gene are KGHSH and LQKENI. CDR3 length: 15 amino acids. Trimming shortened V by 4 bases and J by 0 bases, and 7 bases separated the two germline ends. CDR3 sequence (DNA): TGTGCCAGCTCACAACGGAGCTCTGGGGCCAACGTCCTGACTTTC. Its translation: CASSQRSSGANVLTF.

The V call is TRBV5-1, the J call TRBJ2-5, with 13 nucleotides matching TRBD2. This CDR3 comprises 15 residues. Unmatched junction bases numbered 7, after V lost 4 bases and J lost 7 bases. Germline loops: CDR1 SGHRS, CDR2 YFSETQ. This CDR3 is CASSVGLAGPGTQYF. In nucleotides, the CDR3 is TGCGCCAGCAGCGTGGGACTAGCGGGGCCCGGGACCCAGTACTTC.

The chain recombines TRBV11-2 with TRBJ1-5; 7 nucleotides match TRBD1. The CDR3 runs 15 residues. After removal of 0 bases from V and 4 bases from J, the junction contained 3 bases not matched to a gene. Germline values: CDR1 SGHAT, CDR2 FQNNGV. CDR3 in DNA: TGTGCCAGCAGCTTAGATAACAGGGGAAATCAGCCCCAGCATTTT. This translates into CASSLDNRGNQPQHF.

This clone was recorded a few times. J is TRBJ2-5 and V is TRBV10-3; D is possibly TRBD2 (5 bases). Germline loops: CDR1 ENHRY, CDR2 SYGVKD. Trimming shortened V by 3 bases and J by 2 bases, and 7 bases separated the two germline ends. The CDR3 extends over 13 amino acids. Written as DNA, the CDR3 is TGTGCCATCAGTGATTCGGGGCAAGAGACCCAGTACTTC. It codes for CAISDSGQETQYF.

The chain is built from TRBV7-9 and TRBJ2-1; D is uncertain. CDR3 length: 16 amino acids. CDR1 and CDR2 from the germline V gene are SEHNR and FQNEAQ (reference sequence). Trimming shortened V by 5 bases and J by 6 bases, and 20 bases separated the two germline ends. The CDR3 bases are TGTGCCAGCAGCCTAGGCGTGACACCTCGTGCCAATGAGCAGTTCTTC. Translated, it gives CASSLGVTPRANEQFF.

The CDR3 sequence: CASSPVGQGRNEQFF. CDR3 sequence (DNA): TGTGCCAGCAGCCCCGTAGGACAGGGAAGGAATGAGCAGTTCTTC. This rearrangement joins TRBV11-2 to TRBJ2-1, with 8 bases that match TRBD1. The germline CDR1 and CDR2 sequences are SGHAT and FQNNGV. There are 15 residues in the CDR3. With 5 bases clipped from V and 7 bases from J, the junction kept 10 bases outside the gene matches. Supplemented by reference TRBV11-2 and TRBJ2-1, the full variable domain reads EAGVAQSPRYKIIEKRQSVAFWCNPISGHATLYWYQQILGQGPKLLIQFQNNGVVDDSQLPKDRFSAERLKGVDSTLKIQPAKLEDSAVYLCASSPVGQGRNEQFFGPGTRLTVL.

The chain joins TRBV5-1 to TRBJ2-5; TRBD2 matches 10 bases. Germline loops: CDR1 SGHRS, CDR2 YFSETQ. V was clipped by 4 bases and J by 5 bases; unmatched bases: 11. This CDR3 has 16 residues. Here the CDR3 reads CASSPLSGRAPETQYF. CDR3 DNA sequence: TGCGCCAGCAGCCCCCTAAGCGGGAGGGCCCCTGAGACCCAGTACTTC. The complete variable domain, with remaining parts taken from reference TRBV5-1 and TRBJ2-5, reads KAGVTQTPRYLIKTRGQQVTLSCSPISGHRSVSWYQQTPGQGLQFLFEYFSETQRNKGNFPGRFSGRQFSNSRSEMNVSTLELGDSALYLCASSPLSGRAPETQYFGPGTRLLVL.

The V call is TRBV4-2, the J call TRBJ2-7; TRBD2 matches 9 bases. The J segment lost 5 bases and the V segment lost 4 bases, leaving 12 bases of the junction unmatched. CDR1 is LGHNA, CDR2 YNFKEQ, per germline. The CDR3 loop spans 16 amino acids. The CDR3 is CASSPARDSGSHEQYF. Written as DNA, the CDR3 is TGTGCCAGCAGCCCCGCTAGGGATAGCGGGAGCCACGAGCAGTACTTC.

The chain couples TRBV29-1 to TRBJ1-2; TRBD1 is a possible D gene (6 bases). CDR3 length equals 17 residues. The V and J ends lost 3 bases and 4 bases respectively, with 24 bases between them. Germline lookup yields CDR1 SQVTM and CDR2 ANQGSEA. The CDR3, as DNA: TGCAGCGTTGATACCACACTACAGGGCGGCCGCTTCTATGGCTACACCTTC. Protein sequence: CSVDTTLQGGRFYGYTF.

The CDR3: CASSYPRAGGVQYF. In DNA, the CDR3 is TGTGCCAGCAGTTACCCTAGGGCAGGGGGCGTGCAGTACTTC. J is TRBJ2-7 and V is TRBV6-6, with TRBD1 matching 8 bases. Germline V lookup: CDR1 MNHNY, CDR2 SVGAGI (reference sequence). V dropped 2 bases and J dropped 9; count of bases not matched to a gene: 9. The CDR3 consists of 14 residues.

This chain's CDR3 is CAISEAVTYEQYF. CDR3 DNA: TGTGCCATCAGTGAAGCGGTAACCTACGAGCAGTACTTC. The genes are TRBV10-3 and TRBJ2-7; D possibly corresponds to TRBD2 (5 bases). Germline assignment: CDR1 ENHRY and CDR2 SYGVKD. The CDR3 consists of 13 residues. Trimming removed 3 bases from V and 2 bases from J, with 8 bases in between.

This clone has only one observation. The rearrangement links TRBV7-4 to TRBJ2-7; 9 bases are a match to TRBD2. Per germline, CDR1 SGHVT and CDR2 SQSDAQ. This CDR3 spans 16 amino acids. The ends lost 3 bases at V and 3 bases at J; junction bases unmatched: 9. CDR3 region: CASSFSGRYMHYEQYF. CDR3 in DNA: TGTGCCAGCAGCTTTAGCGGGAGATACATGCACTACGAGCAGTACTTC. The full variable domain, its missing parts supplied by reference TRBV7-4 and TRBJ2-7, is GAGVSQSPRYKVAKRGRDVALRCDSISGHVTLYWYRQTLGQGSEVLTYSQSDAQRDKSGRPSGRFSAERPERSVSTLKIQRTEQGDSAVYLCASSFSGRYMHYEQYFGPGTRLTVT.